This entry features one T cell receptor (beta chain) sequence. This clonotype has just a few counts. There is no known antigen for this receptor. No base qualities exist here, and no much larger clone lies one base off it. This specimen comes from a study of human T cells and chemical hapten exposure (dated by TCRdb to the early 2020s). As for the study more broadly: For sensitization, 2% DPC in acetone was applied to an approximately 2 cm by approximately 2 cm area of upper inner arm skin. Throughout the study period of 20 to 25 weeks, patients also received therapeutic DPC doses to the scalp every week. The libraries were sequenced as a pool, and the TCR yield per sample differed mostly because of small variations in library volumes within the pool. Under 30 alopecia patients gave blood for TCR sequencing at one to four time points (pre-sensitization, 2, 6 and 24 weeks). Patch testing was done on the upper back using Finn chambers containing 0.01% DPC, and results were scored after 6 days according to International Contact Dermatitis Research Group standards. This study followed changes in the peripheral blood TCR repertoire in vivo during primary and secondary sensitization of alopecia patients to the hapten diphenylcyclopropenone (DPC). Blood samples were taken from patients before sensitization (week 0) and then at 2, 6 and about 24 weeks after DPC sensitization. Alopecia areata with under or over 50% scalp involvement, alopecia totalis and alopecia universalis were represented in the patient cohort, which was mostly female.

The method behind the library was RACE. Sequencing was performed on a NextSeq 500. During library preparation, unique molecular identifiers were attached to individual cDNA molecules so that TCRs could be counted quantitatively and reproducibly. Both TCR alpha and TCR beta chains were sequenced from each blood RNA sample. As for the original processing: A median of around 100,000 TCRs per sample was observed, with a range of about 20,000 to 750,000. V, J and CDR3 annotation of the TCR reads was carried out using the Decombinator software suite. Every sample was subsampled to the same number of TCRs (28,000) for the PS versus PT1 abundance plots. TCRs were defined as expanded if absent before sensitization and observed at least eight times at the 2-week time point. Starting from the raw public reads, TCRdb applied fastp trimming at Q25, assembled clones with MiXCR and retained in-frame beta chains. Entries are consolidated by CDR3 protein sequence, retaining the most common genes and DNA. The V and J calls, along with clone size, are taken from TCRdb and not from the paper's own processing. This sample comprises around 120,000 distinct CDR3 sequences, approximately 11% of them detected only once. Under 4.5% of the sample rests with the top ten.

Results and caveats for the whole study, not just this receptor: After repeated subsampling, changes were observed in the strength of the expansion versus patch-test correlation and in the threshold at which the correlation became significant. No change with DPC sensitization was found in the number of TCRs above 1 in 1000 frequency, and no evidence of global repertoire structure alterations was found. Patch test score correlated positively with the number of PT1 expanded TCRs, reaching significance at thresholds 8, 16 and 32 but not at 4. Compared with pre-sensitization or healthy control sets, expanded TCRs formed significantly more large CDR3 similarity clusters, which is consistent with antigen-driven responses. Because all patients had alopecia, a presumed autoimmune disease, the immune response of the patients might differ from that of healthy individuals.

V has 0 bases trimmed and J has 2 bases trimmed; junction bases matching no gene number 12. The CDR3, from cysteine to phenylalanine, totals 18 residues. Kept here is only the CDR3 DNA, which spans 54 bases and is read in frame from base 1. The germline V gene sets CDR1 to SGDLS and CDR2 to YYNGEE. The time point label, read with the paper, signifies: patch test 1, 2 weeks after DPC sensitization. The treatment or condition label of this sample denotes: therapeutic diphenylcyclopropenone sensitization with weekly scalp DPC. At every patch-test visit, the blood draw took place before the patch test was put on. To be eligible, patients had to be aged 18 to 70, diagnosed with alopecia and judged suitable for DPC therapy, while pregnant patients were excluded. Total RNA was isolated from unfractionated whole blood collected in Tempus Blood RNA tubes.

The rearrangement joined TRBV9 to TRBJ2-3, and 7 junctional nucleotides match TRBD2. The TCR was taken from a woman between 40 and 55 years old with alopecia areata. Some clones in this sample may be carry-over from other donors' samples. Sequencing used whole blood, obtained in connection with sensitization to the hapten diphenylcyclopropenone (DPC). The DNA is as follows: TGTGCCAGCAGCGTAGCCCCCCCGGGACTACTAAACACAGATACGCAGTATTTT. Translated, it gives CASSVAPPGLLNTDTQYF. Extended through the reference TRBV9 and TRBJ2-3 proteins, this CDR3 yields the full variable domain: DSGVTQTPKHLITATGQRVTLRCSPRSGDLSVYWYQQSLDQGLQFLIQYYNGEERAKGNILERFSAQQFPDLHSELNLSSLELGDSALYFCASSVAPPGLLNTDTQYFGPGTRLTVL.